This T cell receptor (beta chain) emerged from a study of cytomegalovirus exposure and HLA in healthy donors. It was with 60 Vbeta and 13 Jbeta primers that the PCR ran. As originally analysed: Approximately 12 million of 70 million to 80 million unique TCR beta chains were shared, per a later count. Profiled with immunoSEQ multiplex PCR; TCRdb holds only in-frame clones, not every one. That table supplies the V and J calls and clone size; D and trimming were determined from the DNA. The sample includes 130,000 or so clones. Sequenced sample: PBMCs. This TCR was recovered from a woman between 40 and 55 years old in good health and CMV-seropositive.

The CDR3 is CASSLRPTSGRDEQYF. The CDR3, as DNA: TGTGCCAGCAGTTTACGCCCGACTAGCGGGAGGGACGAGCAGTACTTC. The chain couples TRBV6-5 to TRBJ2-7; 14 bases are shared with TRBD2. The CDR3 has 16 amino acids. Germline CDR1 reads MNHEY; CDR2 reads SVGAGI. The junction had 7 bases not matched to a gene; V was cut back by 4 bases and J by 5 bases.